This T cell receptor (beta chain) came from a study of blood T cell repertoires in COVID-19. In the study overall: Some COVID-19 samples were acute and others convalescent; all came from the United States, Italy and Spain. In each case, the material was cDNA or gDNA derived from T cells, B-cell-depleted T cells, or PBMCs.

V was cut by 6 bases and J by 3 bases, with 24 bases left in between. CDR3 size: 17 residues. Germline-derived CDR1 and CDR2 are MNHEY and SMNVEV (reference sequence). Source study methods: Reference gene primer amplification in the assay estimated nucleated cell counts. Data came from immunoSEQ multiplex PCR; TCRdb stores just in-frame clones and leaves some out. The V and J calls and clone size were taken over from that table, and D and trimming were inferred from the DNA. The table shows 200,000 or so clones, with roughly nine tenths occurring only once. The chain combines TRBV27 with TRBJ2-7; D perhaps matches TRBD2 (5 bases). The sequence was collected from a man in his fifties or sixties who had recovered from COVID-19. Sequenced sample: peripheral blood. CDR3 residues: CASRDGGLAPGSYEQYF. As DNA, the CDR3 is TGTGCCAGCAGAGATGGCGGGCTGGCCCCGGGGAGCTACGAGCAGTACTTC.